This T cell receptor (beta chain) was obtained from a study of OX40 agonist ivuxolimab in advanced cancers. Broader study findings: Both CD4+ and CD8+ T cell populations in blood had undergone clonal expansion by week 6 at 0.1 to 3.0 mg/kg. Relative to CD4+ cells, CD8+ T cells on average had more expanded clones.

Germline V CDR1 and CDR2: SSHAT, FNYEAQ (reference sequence). The CDR3 runs to 13 residues. For this clone: Its specificity is not known. Germline is not matched at one junction end, which may reflect a read error. This sample also contains other DNA sequences that code for the same CDR3.

The table came from immunoSEQ multiplex PCR; TCRdb's copy has only in-frame clones and leaves some out. The sample carries around 72,000 clones, about 85% recorded once. Autoimmune disease history or systemic immunosuppression barred patients. Collection of blood occurred at baseline, at cycle 4 day 1, and at cycle 7 day 1. Material: CD4+ or CD8+ T cells sorted from blood, obtained in a trial of the OX40 agonist ivuxolimab. The chain has TRBV7-7 and TRBJ2-2; D possibly uses TRBD1 or TRBD2 (5 bases each). The receptor was isolated from an adult with an advanced solid tumor such as melanoma, head and neck, liver or kidney cancer. The CDR3 loop is CASSLGENGELFF. The CDR3, as DNA: TGTGCTAGCAGCTTAGGGGAGAATGGGGAGCTGTTTTTT.